This T cell receptor beta chain is from a study of T cells in Graves' hyperthyroidism and ophthalmopathy. Study results and caveats: Ophthalmopathy stood apart from stable hyperthyroidism in a 13 V-J model.

This clonotype was counted many times. Its antigen remains unidentified. The junction does not match germline at one end; this may be a read error. RNA transcripts provided the source from which TCR beta CDR3 regions were amplified. Initially, a first-round RT-PCR of the TCR CDR3 employed the HTBI primer set. TCRdb re-called the multiplex PCR reads with MiXCR, one entry per CDR3 protein. The table has approximately 700,000 distinct CDR3 sequences, around 17% seen once; the top ten hold around 8.1%. This sequence originates from a man between 18 and 29 years old with Graves' hyperthyroidism. The sequenced material came from blood.

This chain's CDR3 is CASSLEAFSNNEQFF. The CDR3 bases are TGTGCCAGCAGCTTAGAGGCATTCTCCAACAATGAGCAGTTCTTC. This chain links TRBV11-2 with TRBJ2-1; no reliable D call. Germline lookup yields CDR1 SGHAT and CDR2 FQNNGV. The CDR3 is 15 amino acids.